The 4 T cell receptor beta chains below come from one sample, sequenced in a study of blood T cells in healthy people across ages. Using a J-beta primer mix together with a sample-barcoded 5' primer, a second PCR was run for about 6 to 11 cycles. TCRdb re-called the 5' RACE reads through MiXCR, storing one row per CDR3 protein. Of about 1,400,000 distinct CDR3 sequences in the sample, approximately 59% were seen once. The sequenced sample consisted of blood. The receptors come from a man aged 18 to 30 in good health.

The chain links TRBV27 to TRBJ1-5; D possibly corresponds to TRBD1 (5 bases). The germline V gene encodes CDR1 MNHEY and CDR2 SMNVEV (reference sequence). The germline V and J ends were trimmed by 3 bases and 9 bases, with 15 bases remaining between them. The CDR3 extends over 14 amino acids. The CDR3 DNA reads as TGTGCCAGCAGTTTGGGACGCGGCCGGTGGCCCCAGCATTTT. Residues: CASSLGRGRWPQHF.

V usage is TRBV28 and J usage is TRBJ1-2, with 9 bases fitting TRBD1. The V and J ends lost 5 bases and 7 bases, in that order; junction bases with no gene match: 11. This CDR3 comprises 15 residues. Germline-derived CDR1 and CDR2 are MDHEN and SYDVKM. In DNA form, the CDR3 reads TGTGCCAGCAGTAACCCACAGGGGGCCGTTAGTGGCTACACCTTC. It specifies CASSNPQGAVSGYTF.

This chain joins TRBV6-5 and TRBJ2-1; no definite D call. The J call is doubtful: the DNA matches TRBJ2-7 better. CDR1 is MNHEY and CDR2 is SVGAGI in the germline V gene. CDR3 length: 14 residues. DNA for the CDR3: TGTGCCAGCAGTTTCTCAGGAGATCTGAATGAGCAGTACTTC. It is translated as CASSFSGDLNEQYF.

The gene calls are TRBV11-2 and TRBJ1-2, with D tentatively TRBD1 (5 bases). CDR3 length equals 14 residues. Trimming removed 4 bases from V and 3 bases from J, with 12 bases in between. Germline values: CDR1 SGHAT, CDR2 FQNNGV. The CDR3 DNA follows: TGTGCCAGCAGCTCCACCCCGGGGGACTATGGCTACACCTTC. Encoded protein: CASSSTPGDYGYTF. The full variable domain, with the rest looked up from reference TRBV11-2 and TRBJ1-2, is EAGVAQSPRYKIIEKRQSVAFWCNPISGHATLYWYQQILGQGPKLLIQFQNNGVVDDSQLPKDRFSAERLKGVDSTLKIQPAKLEDSAVYLCASSSTPGDYGYTFGSGTRLTVV.